This TCR beta chain was found in a study of T cells expressing NK-cell markers. Using the 5' RACE reads, TCRdb records one entry per CDR3 protein without DNA. The sample's table shows around 550,000 distinct CDR3 sequences. Germline loops: CDR1 SGHTA, CDR2 FQGNSA. There are 15 residues in the CDR3. The sample comprised blood T cells: a sorted CD56 or NKG2C T cell subset, CD4+ or CD8+ T cells, or bulk PBMC T cells (not recorded which). The receptor's source is a young man in good health. This chain connects TRBV7-2 to TRBJ2-3; no DNA is available, so the TRBD1 call from TCRdb remains unchecked. The CDR3 region is CASSALGRSTDTQYF. The whole variable domain, remainder taken from reference TRBV7-2 and TRBJ2-3, is GAGVSQSPSNKVTEKGKDVELRCDPISGHTALYWYRQSLGQGLEFLIYFQGNSAPDKSGLPSDRFSAERTGGSVSTLTIQRTQQEDSAVYLCASSALGRSTDTQYFGPGTRLTVL.